A single T cell receptor beta chain is shown here with its context. Its antigen is still unknown. This specimen belongs to a study of T cell repertoires in cytomegalovirus infection. Study background: From public TCR beta signatures came an indication of both CMV infection and matching HLA type.

Whole-study results and caveats: Public TCR beta family frequency separated CMV-and-HLA carriers, including in an independent cohort. In two of eight donors, the top clonotype was HLA-C-restricted CMV-specific.

A single record per CDR3 protein comes from TCRdb applying MiXCR to the reads. Counted here are about 150,000 distinct CDR3 sequences, 25% to 35% occurring once; the ten biggest clones make up around 50%. V dropped 3 bases and J dropped 4 bases, with 6 bases sitting between them. Per the germline V gene, CDR1 is MNHEY and CDR2 is SMNVEV (reference sequence). The CDR3 is 12 amino acids. The chain recombines TRBV27 with TRBJ1-1; D might be TRBD1 (5 bases). Sequenced material: CD8+ T cells from cultured PBMCs, taken from culture after CMV antigen stimulation. This receptor was taken from a human donor in good health (CMV status not recorded). Some clones in this sample may be carry-over from other donors' samples. The CDR3 sequence is CASSFQGTEAFF. CDR3 nucleotides: TGTGCCAGCAGTTTCCAGGGCACTGAAGCTTTCTTT.